Listed below are T cell receptor beta chains from one sample, sequenced in a study of T cell responses to AZD1222 COVID-19 vaccine. Only in-frame clones appear in the TCRdb table, and some are missing; sequencing was by immunoSEQ multiplex PCR. The repertoire holds roughly 49,000 clones, about 83% seen once, with approximately 6.3% in the top ten. This material consisted of peripheral blood, taken on day 0 of AZD1222 vaccination. The receptors come from an adult in good health. Each CDR3 is given with its conserved first and last residue. The D gene is left open where the match is weak. Only part of the rows carry a size: once, few, many, or a class if the clone is expanded.

TRBJ2-2,TRBV10-3,.,.,CAISDQRDTGELFF,TGTGCCATCAGTGACCAGCGGGACACCGGGGAGCTGTTTTTT
TRBJ2-3,TRBV11-2,.,.,CASSFRGRGDTQYF,TGTGCCAGCAGCTTCAGGGGTCGTGGAGATACGCAGTATTTT
TRBJ1-4,TRBV15,TRBD1,once,CATSRDRQGSNEKLFF,TGTGCCACCAGCAGAGATCGACAGGGCTCTAATGAAAAACTGTTTTTT
TRBJ1-2,TRBV10-1,.,.,CASTEEGLGYTF,TGCGCCAGCACCGAGGAGGGCCTTGGCTACACCTTC
TRBJ2-1,TRBV2,.,.,CASRATAFNEQFF,TGTGCCAGCAGAGCCACAGCCTTCAATGAGCAGTTCTTC
TRBJ1-3,TRBV14,.,.,CASSQDLGGAGNTIYF,TGTGCCAGCAGCCAAGATCTGGGAGGGGCCGGAAACACCATATATTTT
TRBJ1-1,TRBV9,.,.,CASSVAQTGNTEAFF,TGTGCCAGCAGCGTAGCTCAGACAGGGAACACTGAAGCTTTCTTT
TRBJ1-6,TRBV7-8,.,.,CASSLVGADFGLSSPLHF,TGTGCCAGCAGCTTAGTGGGGGCCGACTTTGGATTGAGTTCACCCCTCCACTTT
TRBJ1-2,TRBV6-5,TRBD1,.,CASSPRTGGGYTF,TGTGCCAGCAGCCCCCGGACAGGAGGCGGCTACACCTTC
TRBJ1-6,TRBV5-4,TRBD1,.,CASSLNRGDSPLHF,TGTGCCAGCAGCTTGAACAGGGGTGATTCACCCCTCCACTTT
TRBJ1-5,TRBV6-2/TRBV6-3,TRBD1,.,CASSYRRGTGTAYQPQHF,TGTGCCAGCAGTTACCGTAGAGGGACAGGGACCGCTTATCAGCCCCAGCATTTT
TRBJ1-3,TRBV7-8,.,.,CASSRQDWSSGNTIYF,TGTGCCAGCAGCCGACAGGATTGGAGCTCTGGAAACACCATATATTTT
TRBJ2-2,TRBV6-6,TRBD1,many,CASRGDRETGELFF,TGTGCCAGCAGGGGAGACAGGGAAACCGGGGAGCTGTTTTTT
TRBJ2-5,TRBV5-6,.,.,CASSLGTEETQYF,TGTGCCAGCAGCTTGGGGACAGAAGAGACCCAGTACTTC
TRBJ2-1,TRBV7-6,TRBD2,once,CASSRGGSSGRAEQFF,TGTGCCAGCAGCAGGGGGGGTAGTAGCGGGAGAGCTGAGCAGTTCTTC
TRBJ2-2,TRBV5-1,.,.,CASSLVVGNTGELFF,TGCGCCAGCAGCTTGGTGGTTGGGAACACCGGGGAGCTGTTTTTT
TRBJ1-1,TRBV28,.,.,CASSLMTAGAEAFF,TGTGCCAGCAGTTTGATGACAGCGGGGGCTGAAGCTTTCTTT
TRBJ1-5,TRBV10-2,.,.,CASSEAGAPQPQHF,TGCGCCAGCAGTGAGGCCGGGGCCCCTCAGCCCCAGCATTTT
TRBJ1-1,TRBV28,.,.,CASSLTYTEAFF,TGTGCCAGCAGTTTGACGTACACTGAAGCTTTCTTT
TRBJ2-5,TRBV27,TRBD2,.,CASSLGGGRGETQYF,TGTGCCAGCAGTTTAGGCGGCGGGAGGGGGGAGACCCAGTACTTC
TRBJ2-2,TRBV11-2,.,once,CASSLEPGTGELFF,TGTGCCAGCAGCTTAGAACCGGGGACCGGGGAGCTGTTTTTT
TRBJ2-5,TRBV30,.,.,CAWSERRETQYF,TGTGCCTGGAGTGAGAGGCGGGAGACCCAGTACTTC
TRBJ2-3,TRBV18,.,.,CASSPWEGPDTQYF,TGTGCCAGCTCACCCTGGGAAGGACCAGATACGCAGTATTTT
TRBJ1-2,TRBV3-1/TRBV3-2,TRBD1,.,CASSPTGVYGYTF,TGTGCCAGCAGCCCGACAGGGGTCTATGGCTACACCTTC
TRBJ2-1,TRBV27,.,.,CASSVARGAGRYNEQFF,TGTGCCAGCAGTGTCGCCCGGGGGGCGGGACGGTACAATGAGCAGTTCTTC
TRBJ2-3,TRBV28,TRBD2,.,CASSQRGATDTQYF,TGTGCCAGCAGTCAGCGGGGAGCCACAGATACGCAGTATTTT
TRBJ2-2,TRBV6-2/TRBV6-3,TRBD2,.,CASSYSTGGTGELFF,TGTGCCAGCAGTTACTCGACGGGAGGTACCGGGGAGCTGTTTTTT
TRBJ2-3,TRBV7-9,.,.,CASSLTDTQYF,TGTGCCAGCAGCCTGACAGATACGCAGTATTTT
TRBJ1-4,TRBV7-9,.,few,CASSLGPGDNEKLFF,TGTGCCAGCAGCTTAGGGCCAGGGGATAATGAAAAACTGTTTTTT
TRBJ1-1,TRBV5-1,TRBD1,.,CASSGDTGVTEAFF,TGCGCCAGCAGCGGCGACACAGGGGTCACTGAAGCTTTCTTT